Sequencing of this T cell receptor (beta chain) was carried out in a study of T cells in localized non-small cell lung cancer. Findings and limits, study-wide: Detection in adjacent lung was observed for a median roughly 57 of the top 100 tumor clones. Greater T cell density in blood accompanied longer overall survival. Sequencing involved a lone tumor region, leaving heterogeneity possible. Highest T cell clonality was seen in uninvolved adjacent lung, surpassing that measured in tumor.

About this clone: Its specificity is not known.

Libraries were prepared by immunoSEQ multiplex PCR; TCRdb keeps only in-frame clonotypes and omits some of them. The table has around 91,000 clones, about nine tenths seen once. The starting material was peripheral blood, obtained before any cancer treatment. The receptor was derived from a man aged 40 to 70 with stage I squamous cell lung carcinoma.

CDR3: CASSLAQGTGELFF. The CDR3 nucleotides read TGCGCCAGCAGCTTGGCCCAGGGGACCGGGGAGCTGTTTTTT. The V gene is TRBV5-1, the J gene TRBJ2-2; possibly TRBD1 for D (6 bases). CDR1 is SGHRS, CDR2 YFSETQ, per germline. This CDR3 is 14 amino acids long. Trimming removed 0 bases at V and 5 bases at J, with 8 bases between.